The rows below give T cell receptor beta chains drawn from one sample of a study of identical twins. One entry per CDR3 protein results from TCRdb running MiXCR on the 5' RACE reads. The table records around 490,000 distinct CDR3 sequences, approximately 20% of them present only once. The data also belong to a second study, concerning yellow fever vaccine responses in identical twins.

Specimen: CD4+ T cells sorted from blood. Receptors originate from a woman aged 18 to 35 in good health. Both conserved end residues are trimmed from each CDR3. A D gene is named only where the DNA matches it firmly. Size tells how often a clone was seen (once, few, many) or the class of an expanded clone, and some rows leave it out.

d_call: .
v_call: TRBV5-1
clone_size: .
j_call: TRBJ1-2
cdr3_aa: ASSLAGGFYGYT

d_call: TRBD1
v_call: TRBV14
clone_size: few
j_call: TRBJ1-1
cdr3_aa: ASSQAGGRAF

d_call: .
v_call: TRBV3-1
clone_size: many
j_call: TRBJ2-3
cdr3_aa: ASSQDRTSDTQY

d_call: TRBD2
v_call: TRBV20-1
clone_size: once
j_call: TRBJ2-1
cdr3_aa: SASDSGGYNEQF

d_call: .
v_call: TRBV11-2
clone_size: few
j_call: TRBJ2-2
cdr3_aa: ASSLPRGLNTGELF

d_call: TRBD2
v_call: TRBV12-3/TRBV12-4
clone_size: few
j_call: TRBJ2-1
cdr3_aa: ASSLWTSDHNEQF

d_call: TRBD2
v_call: TRBV7-2
clone_size: .
j_call: TRBJ2-1
cdr3_aa: ASSLGLAGVEQF

d_call: .
v_call: TRBV5-1
clone_size: .
j_call: TRBJ2-5
cdr3_aa: ASSLIRTSETQY

d_call: TRBD1
v_call: TRBV10-3
clone_size: .
j_call: TRBJ2-5
cdr3_aa: AISERQGETQY

d_call: .
v_call: TRBV6-5
clone_size: few
j_call: TRBJ2-1
cdr3_aa: ASSYLGAVGNEQF

d_call: TRBD2
v_call: TRBV12-3/TRBV12-4
clone_size: .
j_call: TRBJ2-1
cdr3_aa: ASSLGGGLVYNEQF

d_call: .
v_call: TRBV3-1
clone_size: .
j_call: TRBJ2-1
cdr3_aa: ASSQDGGDYNEQF

d_call: .
v_call: TRBV28
clone_size: .
j_call: TRBJ2-3
cdr3_aa: ASSLWAGSTDTQY

d_call: TRBD1
v_call: TRBV19
clone_size: few
j_call: TRBJ2-3
cdr3_aa: ASSIGTGADTQY

d_call: .
v_call: TRBV12-3/TRBV12-4
clone_size: .
j_call: TRBJ1-1
cdr3_aa: ASSTTGLTAF

d_call: TRBD1
v_call: TRBV12-5
clone_size: .
j_call: TRBJ2-1
cdr3_aa: ASGPDRGKYNEQF

d_call: TRBD2
v_call: TRBV5-1
clone_size: .
j_call: TRBJ2-3
cdr3_aa: ASSVTSGITDTQY

d_call: .
v_call: TRBV7-7
clone_size: .
j_call: TRBJ2-2
cdr3_aa: ASSTLASGTGELF

d_call: .
v_call: TRBV11-1
clone_size: few
j_call: TRBJ2-1
cdr3_aa: ASSSDRFSPNYNEQF

d_call: .
v_call: TRBV7-9
clone_size: .
j_call: TRBJ1-3
cdr3_aa: ASTSGQISGNTIY

d_call: TRBD2
v_call: TRBV11-1
clone_size: .
j_call: TRBJ2-4
cdr3_aa: ASSSRGTSGGAFDIQY

d_call: TRBD2
v_call: TRBV7-8
clone_size: few
j_call: TRBJ2-5
cdr3_aa: ASSLGVAGLLEETQY

d_call: TRBD2
v_call: TRBV20-1
clone_size: .
j_call: TRBJ2-1
cdr3_aa: SARSGAVERLAQF

d_call: .
v_call: TRBV11-2
clone_size: .
j_call: TRBJ2-3
cdr3_aa: ASSFRGPMVTDTQY

d_call: .
v_call: TRBV15
clone_size: .
j_call: TRBJ1-5
cdr3_aa: ATSSGGGQPQH

d_call: TRBD2
v_call: TRBV19
clone_size: .
j_call: TRBJ2-7
cdr3_aa: ASSSGRAGEQY

d_call: TRBD2
v_call: TRBV7-9
clone_size: few
j_call: TRBJ2-1
cdr3_aa: ASSLGGGLAGYNEQF

d_call: .
v_call: TRBV5-1
clone_size: few
j_call: TRBJ1-1
cdr3_aa: ASSLSTGEAF

d_call: TRBD1
v_call: TRBV28
clone_size: .
j_call: TRBJ2-7
cdr3_aa: ASSLRGRDRIF

d_call: .
v_call: TRBV7-8
clone_size: few
j_call: TRBJ1-4
cdr3_aa: ASSLRWANEKLF

d_call: TRBD2
v_call: TRBV10-3
clone_size: .
j_call: TRBJ2-3
cdr3_aa: AISPTGGTRTDTQY